This T cell receptor beta chain was recovered during a study of T cells in localized non-small cell lung cancer. General study points: Maximal T cell clonality occurred in uninvolved adjacent lung, with tumor ranking below it.

Clones were sequenced by immunoSEQ multiplex PCR, and TCRdb holds only the in-frame ones, with some missing. This sample has under 50,000 clones, with 85% to 90% found just once. As for this clone: What it binds is unknown. An end of the junction does not agree with germline; a read error may underlie this.

Sequencing was performed on PBMCs, taken before any cancer treatment. This clonotype was sampled from a man aged 40 to 70 with stage II lung adenocarcinoma.

The DNA of the CDR3 is TGTGCCAGCAGTTTAGACAGAGGGCTTTCACCCCTCCACTTT. Protein sequence: CASSLDRGLSPLHF. This rearrangement joins TRBV7-8 to TRBJ1-6; D is perhaps TRBD1 (5 bases). The CDR3 is made up of 14 amino acids. CDR1 and CDR2 (germline): SGHVS, FQNEAQ. The full variable domain, its missing parts supplied by reference TRBV7-8 and TRBJ1-6, is GAGVSQSPRYKVAKRGQDVALRCDPISGHVSLFWYQQALGQGPEFLTYFQNEAQLDKSGLPSDRFFAERPEGSVSTLKIQRTQQEDSAVYLCASSLDRGLSPLHFGNGTRLTVT.